Listed below are T cell receptor beta chains from one sample, sequenced in a study of cytomegalovirus exposure and HLA in healthy donors. Libraries were prepared by immunoSEQ multiplex PCR; TCRdb keeps only in-frame clonotypes and omits some of them. This table has approximately 180,000 clones, roughly 76% appearing once. Sequenced sample: PBMCs. The receptors shown here come from a woman in her late teens or twenties in good health and CMV-seropositive. Each CDR3 is given with its conserved first and last residue. Each record gives: D gene, J gene, clone size, V gene, CDR3 protein, CDR3 DNA. D genes are given only for firm matches. Clone size appears in some rows only: once, few, many, or a class for an expanded clone.

TRBD2	TRBJ2-1	NA	TRBV6-1	CASTGLAVEKQFF	TGTGCCAGCACCGGGCTAGCGGTTGAGAAGCAGTTCTTC
TRBD1	TRBJ1-1	NA	TRBV19	CASSEDRGTNTEAFF	TGTGCCAGTAGTGAGGACAGGGGGACGAACACTGAAGCTTTCTTT
NA	TRBJ1-5	NA	TRBV9	CASSRQDGYNQPQHF	TGTGCCAGCAGCCGACAGGACGGTTACAATCAGCCCCAGCATTTT
TRBD1	TRBJ2-7	NA	TRBV6-5	CASSRTGNEQYF	TGTGCCAGCAGCCGGACAGGGAACGAGCAGTACTTC
TRBD1	TRBJ1-1	once	TRBV2	CASSDRIGDRGKSPNTEAFF	TGTGCCAGCAGTGACCGGATCGGAGACAGGGGAAAGAGTCCCAACACTGAAGCTTTCTTT
NA	TRBJ2-7	NA	TRBV2	CASSDGREQYF	TGTGCCAGCAGTGATGGTCGGGAGCAGTACTTC
TRBD1	TRBJ2-7	NA	TRBV14	CASSLGTGHTYEQYF	TGTGCCAGCAGCCTAGGGACAGGGCATACCTACGAGCAGTACTTC
NA	TRBJ2-3	NA	TRBV7-2	CASSLGRGRTDTQYF	TGTGCCAGCAGCTTAGGGAGGGGGCGAACAGATACGCAGTATTTT
TRBD1	TRBJ1-4	NA	TRBV5-1	CASSEGDREVEKLFF	TGCGCCAGCAGCGAGGGGGACAGGGAGGTTGAAAAACTGTTTTTT
TRBD2	TRBJ2-1	NA	TRBV30	CAWGVGAGGLSEQFF	TGTGCCTGGGGAGTGGGGGCGGGGGGGCTAAGTGAGCAGTTCTTC
NA	TRBJ2-2	NA	TRBV7-3	CASSLGAGTGELFF	TGTGCCAGCAGCTTAGGAGCGGGCACCGGGGAGCTGTTTTTT
NA	TRBJ1-2	few	TRBV11-1	CASSPDRGALLYGYTF	TGTGCCAGCAGCCCGGACCGGGGGGCTCTTCTTTATGGCTACACCTTC
NA	TRBJ2-1	NA	TRBV7-3	CASSLKGLAGGAEQFF	TGTGCCAGCAGCTTAAAGGGCCTAGCCGGGGGTGCTGAGCAGTTCTTC
TRBD1	TRBJ2-5	NA	TRBV29-1	CSAMTGGHGEQYF	TGCAGCGCCATGACAGGGGGACACGGGGAGCAGTACTTC
NA	TRBJ2-2	NA	TRBV11-3	CASSLSGVDTGELFF	TGTGCCAGCAGCTTATCAGGGGTCGACACCGGGGAGCTGTTTTTT
NA	TRBJ1-1	NA	TRBV4-3	CASSQDSPLNTEAFF	TGCGCCAGCAGCCAAGATTCCCCGTTGAACACTGAAGCTTTCTTT
NA	TRBJ1-1	NA	TRBV28	CASSSPEYTGFAFF	TGTGCCAGCAGTTCACCCGAGTACACAGGGTTCGCTTTCTTT
NA	TRBJ1-1	few	TRBV29-1	CSVERTLNTEAFF	TGCAGCGTTGAACGGACACTTAACACTGAAGCTTTCTTT
NA	TRBJ2-4	few	TRBV28	CASSFGDPLNIQYF	TGTGCCAGCAGTTTTGGAGACCCTTTAAACATTCAGTACTTC
NA	TRBJ2-3	NA	TRBV5-6	CASSLRRGFGDTQYF	TGTGCCAGCAGCTTGCGTCGGGGGTTTGGAGATACGCAGTATTTT
NA	TRBJ2-2	NA	TRBV7-8	CASSLDAGSNTGELFF	TGTGCCAGCAGCTTAGATGCGGGGTCTAACACCGGGGAGCTGTTTTTT
NA	TRBJ1-6	NA	TRBV18	CASSLGVDSPLHF	TGTGCCAGTTCACTAGGGGTTGATTCACCCCTCCACTTT
NA	TRBJ2-3	NA	TRBV29-1	CSVREWGRGDTQYF	TGCAGCGTCCGTGAGTGGGGGCGTGGAGATACGCAGTATTTT
TRBD2	TRBJ2-7	NA	TRBV2	CATYSGGRGEQYF	TGTGCCACCTATAGCGGGGGGCGGGGAGAGCAGTACTTC
TRBD2	TRBJ2-3	NA	TRBV29-1	CSQAGRGSGTQYF	TGCAGCCAGGCGGGGAGGGGAAGTGGTACGCAGTATTTT
NA	TRBJ2-7	NA	TRBV7-8	CASSPRGQYEQYF	TGTGCCAGCAGCCCCCGAGGACAGTACGAGCAGTACTTC
NA	TRBJ2-7	NA	TRBV6-5	CASSYGRTPAYEQYF	TGTGCCAGCAGTTATGGGAGAACCCCGGCCTACGAGCAGTACTTC
TRBD2	TRBJ2-7	NA	TRBV7-2	CASSLGAGAYEQYF	TGTGCCAGCAGCTTAGGAGCGGGGGCCTACGAGCAGTACTTC
TRBD1	TRBJ1-5	NA	TRBV5-5	CASRPGTGGQPQHF	TGTGCCAGCAGACCCGGGACAGGGGGACAGCCCCAGCATTTT
NA	TRBJ1-5	NA	TRBV6-6	CASSRDLEAFNQPQHF	TGTGCCAGCAGTCGGGATCTTGAGGCCTTCAATCAGCCCCAGCATTTT
NA	TRBJ1-6	few	TRBV6-5	CASTGVFSSPLHF	TGTGCCAGCACCGGGGTATTCAGTTCACCCCTCCACTTT
TRBD1	TRBJ1-1	NA	TRBV29-1	CSAGQGWTEAFF	TGCAGCGCGGGACAGGGTTGGACTGAAGCTTTCTTT
NA	TRBJ1-4	NA	TRBV27	CASSIQAGATNEKLFF	TGTGCCAGCAGCATCCAGGCCGGTGCAACTAATGAAAAACTGTTTTTT
NA	TRBJ2-2	NA	TRBV5-4	CASSPPGFGTGELFF	TGTGCCAGCAGCCCCCCCGGGTTTGGGACCGGGGAGCTGTTTTTT
TRBD1	TRBJ1-1	NA	TRBV7-7	CASSRGQGAEAFF	TGTGCCAGCAGCCGAGGCCAGGGGGCTGAAGCTTTCTTT
TRBD1	TRBJ1-2	NA	TRBV6-6	CASSLGTANYGYTF	TGTGCCAGCAGTCTCGGGACAGCTAACTATGGCTACACCTTC
NA	TRBJ1-6	few	TRBV6-1	CAGQNLVDSPLHF	TGTGCCGGACAGAACCTCGTTGACTCACCCCTCCACTTT
TRBD2	TRBJ2-3	NA	TRBV5-4	CASSLNSLSSGDTQYF	TGTGCCAGCAGCTTGAATTCTTTGTCTAGCGGAGATACGCAGTATTTT
TRBD1	TRBJ2-7	NA	TRBV6-1	CASTSPARGSYEQYF	TGTGCCAGCACCTCTCCCGCCAGGGGGTCGTACGAGCAGTACTTC
TRBD1	TRBJ2-2	NA	TRBV10-3	CAISESRTGPNTGELFF	TGTGCCATCAGTGAGTCTAGGACAGGCCCGAACACCGGGGAGCTGTTTTTT
NA	TRBJ2-5	NA	TRBV4-1	CASSQTNQETQYF	TGCGCCAGCAGCCAGACAAACCAAGAGACCCAGTACTTC
TRBD2	TRBJ2-3	NA	TRBV4-2	CASSQLAGSTDTQYF	TGTGCCAGCAGCCAGTTAGCGGGGAGCACAGATACGCAGTATTTT
NA	TRBJ1-1	NA	TRBV7-9	CASSFAGVNTEAFF	TGTGCCAGCAGCTTTGCAGGGGTGAACACTGAAGCTTTCTTT
TRBD1	TRBJ2-3	NA	TRBV9	CASSAKGAYATDTQYF	TGTGCCAGCAGCGCTAAGGGGGCGTATGCTACAGATACGCAGTATTTT
NA	TRBJ2-7	NA	TRBV19	CASSNRDNYEQYF	TGTGCCAGTAGCAACCGGGACAACTACGAGCAGTACTTC
TRBD1	TRBJ2-7	NA	TRBV15	CATSRGTGRRIYF	TGTGCCACCAGCAGAGGGACAGGGCGCCGGATTTACTTC
NA	TRBJ1-6	few	TRBV7-8	CASSLDGTHLRSPLHF	TGTGCCAGCAGCTTAGACGGGACTCACTTGAGATCACCCCTCCACTTT
NA	TRBJ2-3	NA	TRBV7-8	CASSLLSRGSTDTQYF	TGTGCCAGCAGCTTATTATCCCGGGGAAGCACAGATACGCAGTATTTT
NA	TRBJ2-1	NA	TRBV7-9	CASFSSGRPDNEQFF	TGTGCCAGTTTTTCCTCAGGGCGCCCAGACAATGAGCAGTTCTTC
NA	TRBJ1-5	NA	TRBV5-3	CARSDLIGTPGSNQPQHF	TGTGCCAGAAGCGACCTAATTGGGACACCGGGGAGCAATCAGCCCCAGCATTTT
TRBD2	TRBJ2-3	NA	TRBV4-2	CASSQEVASGWDTQYF	TGTGCCAGCAGCCAAGAGGTTGCTAGCGGGTGGGATACGCAGTATTTT
NA	TRBJ2-7	NA	TRBV21-1	CASSKRSGELSYEQYF	TGTGCCAGCAGCAAGCGGAGCGGGGAACTCTCGTACGAGCAGTACTTC
TRBD1	TRBJ1-2	NA	TRBV6-6	CASRGQGEYGYTF	TGTGCCAGCAGGGGACAGGGCGAATATGGCTACACCTTC
TRBD1	TRBJ1-2	NA	TRBV18	CASFKPGQGYGYTF	TGTGCCAGCTTCAAACCGGGACAGGGGTATGGCTACACCTTC
NA	TRBJ2-5	few	TRBV9	CASSSPRRGSRIEQETQYF	TGTGCCAGCAGCTCTCCTAGGCGGGGCTCTAGGATAGAACAAGAGACCCAGTACTTC
TRBD1	TRBJ2-2	few	TRBV30	CAWRTTGDWGELFF	TGTGCCTGGAGAACCACAGGGGATTGGGGGGAGCTGTTTTTT